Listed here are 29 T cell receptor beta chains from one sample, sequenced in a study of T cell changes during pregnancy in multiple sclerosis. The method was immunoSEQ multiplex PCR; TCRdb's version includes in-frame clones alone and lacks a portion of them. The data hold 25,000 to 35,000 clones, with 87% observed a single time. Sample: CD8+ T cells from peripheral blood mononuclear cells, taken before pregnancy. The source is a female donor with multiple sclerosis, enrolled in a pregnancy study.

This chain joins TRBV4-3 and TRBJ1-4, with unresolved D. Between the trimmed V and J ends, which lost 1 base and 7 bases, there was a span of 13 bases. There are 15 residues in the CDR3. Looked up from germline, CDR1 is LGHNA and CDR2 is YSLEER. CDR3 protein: CASSQGTGSREKLFF. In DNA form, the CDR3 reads TGCGCCAGCAGCCAAGGGACGGGGAGTCGTGAAAAACTGTTTTTT.

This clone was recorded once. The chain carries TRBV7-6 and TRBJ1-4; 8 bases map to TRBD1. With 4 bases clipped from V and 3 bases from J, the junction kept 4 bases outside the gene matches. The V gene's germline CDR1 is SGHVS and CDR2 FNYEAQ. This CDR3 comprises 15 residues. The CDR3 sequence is CASSYRTGPNEKLFF. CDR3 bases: TGTGCCAGCAGCTACCGGACAGGGCCTAATGAAAAACTGTTTTTT.

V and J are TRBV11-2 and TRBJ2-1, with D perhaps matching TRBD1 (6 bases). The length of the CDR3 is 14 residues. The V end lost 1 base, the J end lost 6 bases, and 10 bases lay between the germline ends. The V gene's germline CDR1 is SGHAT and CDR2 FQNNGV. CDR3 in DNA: TGTGCCAGCAGCTTAGTAACAGGGAGCAATGAGCAGTTCTTC. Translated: CASSLVTGSNEQFF.

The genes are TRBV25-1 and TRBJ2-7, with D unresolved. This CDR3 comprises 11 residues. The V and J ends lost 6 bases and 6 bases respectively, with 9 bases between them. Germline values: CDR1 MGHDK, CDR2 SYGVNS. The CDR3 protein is CASSARGEQYF. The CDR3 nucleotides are TGTGCCAGCAGCGCCCGAGGCGAGCAGTACTTC.

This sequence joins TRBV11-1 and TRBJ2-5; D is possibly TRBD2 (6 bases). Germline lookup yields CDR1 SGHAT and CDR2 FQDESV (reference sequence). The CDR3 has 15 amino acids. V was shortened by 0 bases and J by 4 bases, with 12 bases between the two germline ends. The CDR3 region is CASSLAWREGETQYF. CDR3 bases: TGTGCCAGCAGCTTAGCTTGGAGGGAAGGAGAGACCCAGTACTTC.

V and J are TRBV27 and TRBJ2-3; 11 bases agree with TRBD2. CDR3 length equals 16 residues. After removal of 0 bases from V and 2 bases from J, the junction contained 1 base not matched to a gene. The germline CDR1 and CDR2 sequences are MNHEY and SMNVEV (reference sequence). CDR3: CASSLSTSGDTDTQYF. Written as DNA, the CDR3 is TGTGCCAGCAGTTTATCGACTAGCGGGGACACAGATACGCAGTATTTT.

This CDR3 reads CASTLSRGAWEQYF. DNA of the CDR3: TGTGCCAGCACCCTCTCTCGGGGGGCGTGGGAGCAGTACTTC. The rearrangement uses TRBV16 and TRBJ2-7, with D tentatively TRBD2 (7 bases). Trimming pared 7 bases from V and 7 bases from J, leaving 20 bases between. Germline CDR1 and CDR2: KGHSY and FQNENV. The CDR3 is made up of 14 amino acids.

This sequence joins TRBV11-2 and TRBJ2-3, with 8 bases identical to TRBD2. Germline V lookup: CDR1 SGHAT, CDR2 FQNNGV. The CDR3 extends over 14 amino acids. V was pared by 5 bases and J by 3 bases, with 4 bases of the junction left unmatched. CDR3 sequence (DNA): TGTGCCAGCAGCCCGGGACTAGTAACAGATACGCAGTATTTT. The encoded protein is CASSPGLVTDTQYF.

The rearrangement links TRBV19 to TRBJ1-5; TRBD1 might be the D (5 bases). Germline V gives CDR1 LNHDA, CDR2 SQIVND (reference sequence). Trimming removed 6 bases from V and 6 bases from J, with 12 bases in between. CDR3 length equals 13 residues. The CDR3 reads CASSLREGQPQHF. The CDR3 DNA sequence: TGTGCCAGTAGCCTCAGGGAAGGTCAGCCCCAGCATTTT.

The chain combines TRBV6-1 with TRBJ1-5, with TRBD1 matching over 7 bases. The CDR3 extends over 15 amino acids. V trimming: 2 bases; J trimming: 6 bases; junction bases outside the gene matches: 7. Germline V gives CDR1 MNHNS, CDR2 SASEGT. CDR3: CASSELTGVSQPQHF. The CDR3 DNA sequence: TGTGCCAGCAGTGAACTCACAGGGGTAAGTCAGCCCCAGCATTTT.

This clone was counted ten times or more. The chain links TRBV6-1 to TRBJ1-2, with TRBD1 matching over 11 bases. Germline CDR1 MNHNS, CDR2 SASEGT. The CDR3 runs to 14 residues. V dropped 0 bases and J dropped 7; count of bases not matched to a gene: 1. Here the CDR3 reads CASSEAGTGGGYTF. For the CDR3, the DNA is TGTGCCAGCAGTGAAGCAGGGACAGGGGGTGGCTACACCTTC.

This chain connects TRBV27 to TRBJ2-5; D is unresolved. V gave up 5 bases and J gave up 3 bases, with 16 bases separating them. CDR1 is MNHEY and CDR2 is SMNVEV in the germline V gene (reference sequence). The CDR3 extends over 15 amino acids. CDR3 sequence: CASSPSPRLEETQYF. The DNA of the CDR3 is TGTGCCAGCAGTCCAAGTCCCCGATTAGAAGAGACCCAGTACTTC.

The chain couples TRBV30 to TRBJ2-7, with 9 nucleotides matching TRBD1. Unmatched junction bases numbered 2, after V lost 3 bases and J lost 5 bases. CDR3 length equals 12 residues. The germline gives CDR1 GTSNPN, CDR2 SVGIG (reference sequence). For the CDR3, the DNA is TGTGCCTGGAGCCGGGACAGGGACGAGCAGTACTTC. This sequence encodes CAWSRDRDEQYF.

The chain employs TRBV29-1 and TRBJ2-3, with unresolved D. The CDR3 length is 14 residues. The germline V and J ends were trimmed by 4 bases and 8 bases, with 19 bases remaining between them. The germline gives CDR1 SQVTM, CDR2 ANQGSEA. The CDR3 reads CSVAFGLPAGTQYF. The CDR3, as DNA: TGCAGCGTTGCATTTGGGCTACCAGCCGGTACGCAGTATTTT.

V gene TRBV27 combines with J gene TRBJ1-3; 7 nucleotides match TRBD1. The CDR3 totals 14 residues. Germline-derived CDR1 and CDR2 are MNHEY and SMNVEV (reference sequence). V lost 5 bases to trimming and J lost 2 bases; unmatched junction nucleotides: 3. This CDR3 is CASSPTGTGNTIYF. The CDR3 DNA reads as TGTGCCAGCAGTCCGACAGGGACTGGAAACACCATATATTTT.

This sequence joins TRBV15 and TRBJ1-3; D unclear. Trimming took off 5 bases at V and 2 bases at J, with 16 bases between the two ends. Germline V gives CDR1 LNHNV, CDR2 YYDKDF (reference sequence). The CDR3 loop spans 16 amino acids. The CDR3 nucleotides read TGTGCCACCAGCTTTAACCGGGAGCCGGCTGGAAACACCATATATTTT. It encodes CATSFNREPAGNTIYF.

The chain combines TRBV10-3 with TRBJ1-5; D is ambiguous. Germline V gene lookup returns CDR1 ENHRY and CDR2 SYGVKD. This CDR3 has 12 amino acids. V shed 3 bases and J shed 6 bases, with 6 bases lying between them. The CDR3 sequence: CAISDGVQPQHF. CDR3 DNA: TGTGCCATCAGTGACGGGGTTCAGCCCCAGCATTTT.

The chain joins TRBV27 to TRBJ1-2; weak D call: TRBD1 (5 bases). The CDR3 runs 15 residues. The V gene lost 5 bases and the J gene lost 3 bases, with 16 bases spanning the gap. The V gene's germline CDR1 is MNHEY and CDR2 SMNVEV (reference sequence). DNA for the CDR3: TGTGCCAGCAGTATCTTAGGGACTTTAGACTATGGCTACACCTTC. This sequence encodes CASSILGTLDYGYTF.

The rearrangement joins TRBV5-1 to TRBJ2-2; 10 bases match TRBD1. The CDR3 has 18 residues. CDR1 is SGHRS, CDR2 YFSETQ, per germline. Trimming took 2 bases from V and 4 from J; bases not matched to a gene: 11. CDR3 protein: CASSLWVSDRGTTGELFF. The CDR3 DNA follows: TGCGCCAGCAGCTTATGGGTCTCGGACAGGGGGACCACCGGGGAGCTGTTTTTT.

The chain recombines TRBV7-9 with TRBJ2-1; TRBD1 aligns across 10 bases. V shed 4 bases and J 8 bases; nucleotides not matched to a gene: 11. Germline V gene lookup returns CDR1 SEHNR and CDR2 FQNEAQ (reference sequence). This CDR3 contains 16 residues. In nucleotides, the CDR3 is TGTGCCAGCAGCTCTTTCCGGGACAGGGGCGTGGATGAGCAGTTCTTC. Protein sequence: CASSSFRDRGVDEQFF. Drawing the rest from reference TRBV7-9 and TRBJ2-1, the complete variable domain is DTGVSQNPRHKITKRGQNVTFRCDPISEHNRLYWYRQTLGQGPEFLTYFQNEAQLEKSRLLSDRFSAERPKGSFSTLEIQRTEQGDSAMYLCASSSFRDRGVDEQFFGPGTRLTVL.

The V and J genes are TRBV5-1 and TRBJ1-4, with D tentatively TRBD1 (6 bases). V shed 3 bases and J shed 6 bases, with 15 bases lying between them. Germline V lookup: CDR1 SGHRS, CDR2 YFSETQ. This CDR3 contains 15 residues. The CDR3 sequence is CASSSLGTPDEKLFF. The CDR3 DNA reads TGCGCCAGCAGCTCCCTGGGGACACCCGATGAAAAACTGTTTTTT.

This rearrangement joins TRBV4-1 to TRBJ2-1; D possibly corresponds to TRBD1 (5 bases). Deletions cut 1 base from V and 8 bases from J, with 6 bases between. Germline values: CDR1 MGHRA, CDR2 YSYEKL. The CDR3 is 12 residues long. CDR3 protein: CASSQAGYEQFF. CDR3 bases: TGCGCCAGCAGCCAAGCAGGGTATGAGCAGTTCTTC.

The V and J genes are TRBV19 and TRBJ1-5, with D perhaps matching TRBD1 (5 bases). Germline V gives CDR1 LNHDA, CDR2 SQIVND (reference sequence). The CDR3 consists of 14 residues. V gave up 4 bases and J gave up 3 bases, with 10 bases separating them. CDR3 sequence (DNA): TGTGCCAGTAGTAACAGACAGTACAATCAGCCCCAGCATTTT. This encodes CASSNRQYNQPQHF.

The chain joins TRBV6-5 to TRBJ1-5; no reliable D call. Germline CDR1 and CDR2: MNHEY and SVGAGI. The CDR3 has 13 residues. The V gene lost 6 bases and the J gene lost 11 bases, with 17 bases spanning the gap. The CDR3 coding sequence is TGTGCCAGCAGCCGCGACGGGTCGAAGGCCCAGCATTTT. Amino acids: CASSRDGSKAQHF.

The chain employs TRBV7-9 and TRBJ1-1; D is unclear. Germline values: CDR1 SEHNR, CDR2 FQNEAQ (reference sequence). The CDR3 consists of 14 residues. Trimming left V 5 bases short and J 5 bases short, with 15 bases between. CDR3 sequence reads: CASSIVGEGTEAFF. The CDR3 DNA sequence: TGTGCCAGCAGCATCGTCGGGGAAGGGACTGAAGCTTTCTTT.

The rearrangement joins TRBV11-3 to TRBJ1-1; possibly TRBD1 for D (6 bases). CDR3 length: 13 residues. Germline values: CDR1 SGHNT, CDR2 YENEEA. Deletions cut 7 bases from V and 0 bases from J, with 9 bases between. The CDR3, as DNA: TGTGCCAGCAATGACAGGATGAACACTGAAGCTTTCTTT. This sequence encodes CASNDRMNTEAFF.

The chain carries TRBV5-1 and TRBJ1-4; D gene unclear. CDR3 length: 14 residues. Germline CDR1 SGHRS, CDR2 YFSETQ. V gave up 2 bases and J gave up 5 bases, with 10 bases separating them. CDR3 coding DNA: TGCGCCAGCAGCTTTGGAGAGGGCAATGAAAAACTGTTTTTT. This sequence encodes CASSFGEGNEKLFF.

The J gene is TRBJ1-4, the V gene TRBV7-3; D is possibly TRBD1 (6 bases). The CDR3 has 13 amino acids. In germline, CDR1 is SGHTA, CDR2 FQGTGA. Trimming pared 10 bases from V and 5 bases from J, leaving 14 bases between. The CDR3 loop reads CATQGTMNEKLFF. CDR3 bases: TGTGCCACCCAGGGGACGATGAATGAAAAACTGTTTTTT.

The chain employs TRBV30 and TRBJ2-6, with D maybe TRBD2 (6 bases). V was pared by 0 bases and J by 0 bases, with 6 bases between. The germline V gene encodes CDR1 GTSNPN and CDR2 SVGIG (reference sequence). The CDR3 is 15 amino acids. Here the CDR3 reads CAWSVGGSGANVLTF. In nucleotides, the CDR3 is TGTGCCTGGAGTGTGGGGGGCTCTGGGGCCAACGTCCTGACTTTC.